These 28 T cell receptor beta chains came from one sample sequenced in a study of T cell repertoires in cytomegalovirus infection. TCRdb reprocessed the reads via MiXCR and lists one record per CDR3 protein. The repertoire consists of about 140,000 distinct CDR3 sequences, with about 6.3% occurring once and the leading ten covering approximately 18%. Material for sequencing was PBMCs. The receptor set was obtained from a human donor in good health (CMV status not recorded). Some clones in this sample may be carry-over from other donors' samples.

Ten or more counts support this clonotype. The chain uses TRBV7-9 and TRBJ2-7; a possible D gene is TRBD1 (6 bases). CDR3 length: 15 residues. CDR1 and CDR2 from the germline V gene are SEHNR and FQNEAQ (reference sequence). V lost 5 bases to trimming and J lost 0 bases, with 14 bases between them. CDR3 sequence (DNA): TGTGCCAGCAGCCATTCCGGGACATACTCCTACGAGCAGTACTTC. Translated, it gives CASSHSGTYSYEQYF.

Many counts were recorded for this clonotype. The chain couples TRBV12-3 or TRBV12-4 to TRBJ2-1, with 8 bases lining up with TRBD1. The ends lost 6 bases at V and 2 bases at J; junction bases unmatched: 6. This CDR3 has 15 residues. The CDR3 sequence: CASRFPGGPYNEQFF. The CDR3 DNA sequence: TGTGCCAGCAGGTTTCCAGGGGGCCCCTACAATGAGCAGTTCTTC.

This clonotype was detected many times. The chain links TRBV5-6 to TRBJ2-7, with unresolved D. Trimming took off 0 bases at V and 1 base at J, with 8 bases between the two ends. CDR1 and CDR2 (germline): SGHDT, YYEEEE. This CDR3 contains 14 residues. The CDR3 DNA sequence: TGTGCCAGCAGCTTGGGACCGGTTTCCTACGAGCAGTACTTC. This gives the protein CASSLGPVSYEQYF.

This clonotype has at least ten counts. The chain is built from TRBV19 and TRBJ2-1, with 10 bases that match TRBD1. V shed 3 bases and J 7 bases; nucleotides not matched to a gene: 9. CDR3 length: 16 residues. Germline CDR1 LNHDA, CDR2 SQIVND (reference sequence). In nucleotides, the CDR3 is TGTGCCAGTAGTATTTCGGGGACAGGGGCTAGGAATGAGCAGTTCTTC. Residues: CASSISGTGARNEQFF.

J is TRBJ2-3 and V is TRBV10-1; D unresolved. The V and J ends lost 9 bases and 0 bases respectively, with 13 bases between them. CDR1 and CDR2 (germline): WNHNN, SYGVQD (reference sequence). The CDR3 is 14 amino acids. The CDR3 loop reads CARSISISTDTQYF. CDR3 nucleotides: TGCGCCAGGTCGATAAGCATAAGCACAGATACGCAGTATTTT.

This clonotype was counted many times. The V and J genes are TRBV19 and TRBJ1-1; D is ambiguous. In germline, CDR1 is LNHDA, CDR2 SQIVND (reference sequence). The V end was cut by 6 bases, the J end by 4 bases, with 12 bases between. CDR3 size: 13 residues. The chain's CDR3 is CASRISGRTEAFF. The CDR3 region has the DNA TGTGCCAGTAGAATATCGGGTCGCACTGAAGCTTTCTTT.

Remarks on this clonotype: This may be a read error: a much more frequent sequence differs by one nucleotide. The CDR3 DNA reads TGTGCCACCCGTATAGGTCTTCGGACTGAAGCTTTCTTT. It specifies CATRIGLRTEAFF. V and J are TRBV15 and TRBJ1-1; D remains ambiguous. The CDR3 extends over 13 amino acids. Between the trimmed V and J ends, which lost 8 bases and 5 bases, there was a span of 15 bases. Germline V CDR1 and CDR2: LNHNV, YYDKDF (reference sequence). The full variable domain, rest sourced from reference TRBV15 and TRBJ1-1, is DAMVIQNPRYQVTQFGKPVTLSCSQTLNHNVMYWYQQKSSQAPKLLFHYYDKDFNNEADTPDNFQSRRPNTSFCFLDIRSPGLGDTAMYLCATRIGLRTEAFFGQGTRLTVV.

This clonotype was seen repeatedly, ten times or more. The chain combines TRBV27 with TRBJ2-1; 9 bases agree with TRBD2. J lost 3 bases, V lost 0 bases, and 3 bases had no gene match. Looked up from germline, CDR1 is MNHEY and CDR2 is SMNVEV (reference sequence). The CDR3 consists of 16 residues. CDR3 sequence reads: CASSLSTSGVYNEQFF. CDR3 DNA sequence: TGTGCCAGCAGTTTATCGACTAGCGGTGTCTACAATGAGCAGTTCTTC.

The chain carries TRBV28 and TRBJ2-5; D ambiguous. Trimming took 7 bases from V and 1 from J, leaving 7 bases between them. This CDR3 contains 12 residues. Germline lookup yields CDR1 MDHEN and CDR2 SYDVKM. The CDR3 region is CASMSFQETQYF. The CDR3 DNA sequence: TGTGCCAGCATGTCGTTCCAAGAGACCCAGTACTTC.

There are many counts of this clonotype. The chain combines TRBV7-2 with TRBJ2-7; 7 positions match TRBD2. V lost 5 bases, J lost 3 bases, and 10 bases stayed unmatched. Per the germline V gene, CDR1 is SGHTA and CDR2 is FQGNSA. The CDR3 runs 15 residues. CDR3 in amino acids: CASSPSGAALYEQYF. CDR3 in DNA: TGTGCCAGCAGCCCCAGCGGGGCTGCCCTCTACGAGCAGTACTTC.

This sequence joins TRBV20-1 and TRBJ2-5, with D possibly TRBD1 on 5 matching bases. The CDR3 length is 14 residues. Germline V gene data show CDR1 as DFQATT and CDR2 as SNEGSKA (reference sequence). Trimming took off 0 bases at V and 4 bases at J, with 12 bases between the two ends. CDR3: CSARDLSGRETQYF. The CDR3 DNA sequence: TGCAGTGCTAGAGATCTGTCAGGGCGAGAGACCCAGTACTTC.

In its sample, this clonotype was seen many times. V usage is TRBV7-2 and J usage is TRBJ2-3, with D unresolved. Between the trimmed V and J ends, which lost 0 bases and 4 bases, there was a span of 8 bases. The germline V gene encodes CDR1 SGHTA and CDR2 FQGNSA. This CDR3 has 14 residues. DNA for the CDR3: TGTGCCAGCAGCTTAGCCGGTCGGCCAGATACGCAGTATTTT. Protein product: CASSLAGRPDTQYF.

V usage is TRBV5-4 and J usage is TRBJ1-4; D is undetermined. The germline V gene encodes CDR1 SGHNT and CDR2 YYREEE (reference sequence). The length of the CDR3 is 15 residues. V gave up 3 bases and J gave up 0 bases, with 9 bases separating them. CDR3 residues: CASSSKVATNEKLFF. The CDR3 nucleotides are TGTGCCAGCAGCTCGAAGGTCGCAACTAATGAAAAACTGTTTTTT.

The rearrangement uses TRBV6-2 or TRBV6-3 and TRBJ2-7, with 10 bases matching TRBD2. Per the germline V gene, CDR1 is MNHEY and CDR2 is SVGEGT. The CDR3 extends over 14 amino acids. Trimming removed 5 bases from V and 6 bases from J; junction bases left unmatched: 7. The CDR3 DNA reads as TGTGCCAGCAGTCGGACTAGCGGCGCAGGCGAGCAGTACTTC. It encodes CASSRTSGAGEQYF.

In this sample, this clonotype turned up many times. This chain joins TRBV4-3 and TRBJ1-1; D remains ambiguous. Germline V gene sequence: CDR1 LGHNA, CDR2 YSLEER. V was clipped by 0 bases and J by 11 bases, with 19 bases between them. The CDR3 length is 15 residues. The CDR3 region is CASSQDLGPTLRAFF. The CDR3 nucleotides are TGCGCCAGCAGCCAAGATCTTGGGCCTACTTTGCGGGCTTTCTTT.

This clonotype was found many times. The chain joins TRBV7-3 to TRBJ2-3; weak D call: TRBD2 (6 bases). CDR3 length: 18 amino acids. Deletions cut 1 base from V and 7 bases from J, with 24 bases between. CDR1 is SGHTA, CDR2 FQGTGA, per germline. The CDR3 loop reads CASSLRAGGGSGWNTQYF. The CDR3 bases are TGTGCCAGCAGCTTAAGGGCCGGGGGAGGATCGGGGTGGAATACGCAGTATTTT.

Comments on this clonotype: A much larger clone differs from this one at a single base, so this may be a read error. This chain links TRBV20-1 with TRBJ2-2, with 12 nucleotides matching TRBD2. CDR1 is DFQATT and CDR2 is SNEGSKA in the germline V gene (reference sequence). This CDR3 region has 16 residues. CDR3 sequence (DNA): TGCAGTGCTAGTACTAGCGGGGGGAGCAACACCGGGGAGCAGTTTTTT. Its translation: CSASTSGGSNTGEQFF.

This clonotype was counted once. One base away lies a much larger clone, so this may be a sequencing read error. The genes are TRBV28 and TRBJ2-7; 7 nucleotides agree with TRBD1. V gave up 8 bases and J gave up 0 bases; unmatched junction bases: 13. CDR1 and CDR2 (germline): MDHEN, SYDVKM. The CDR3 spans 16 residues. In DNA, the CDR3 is TGTGCCAGCGGTCCCCCGGGACAGCTTTCCTCCTACGAGCAGTACTTC. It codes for CASGPPGQLSSYEQYF.

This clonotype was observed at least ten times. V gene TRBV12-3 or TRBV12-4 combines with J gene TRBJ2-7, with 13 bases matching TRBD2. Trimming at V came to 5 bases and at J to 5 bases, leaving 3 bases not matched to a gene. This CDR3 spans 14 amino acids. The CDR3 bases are TGTGCCAGCAGTGGGACTAGCGGGGCCGACGAGCAGTACTTC. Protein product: CASSGTSGADEQYF.

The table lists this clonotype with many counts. The CDR3 here is CASLGGYETQYF. The CDR3 DNA is TGTGCCAGTCTCGGGGGGTATGAGACCCAGTACTTC. This sequence joins TRBV28 and TRBJ2-5; 7 bases line up with TRBD2. V shed 9 bases, J shed 5 bases, and the junction held 6 bases outside the gene matches. Germline loops: CDR1 MDHEN, CDR2 SYDVKM. This CDR3 is 12 amino acids long. The variable domain in full, with the rest retrieved from reference TRBV28 and TRBJ2-5, is DVKVTQSSRYLVKRTGEKVFLECVQDMDHENMFWYRQDPGLGLRLIYFSYDVKMKEKGDIPEGYSVSREKKERFSLILESASTNQTSMYLCASLGGYETQYFGPGTRLLVL.

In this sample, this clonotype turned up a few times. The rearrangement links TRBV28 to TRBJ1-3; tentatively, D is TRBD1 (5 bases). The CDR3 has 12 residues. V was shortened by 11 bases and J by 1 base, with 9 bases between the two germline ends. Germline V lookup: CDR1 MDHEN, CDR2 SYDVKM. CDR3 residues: CALGVSGNTIYF. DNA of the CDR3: TGTGCCTTGGGGGTTTCTGGAAACACCATATATTTT.

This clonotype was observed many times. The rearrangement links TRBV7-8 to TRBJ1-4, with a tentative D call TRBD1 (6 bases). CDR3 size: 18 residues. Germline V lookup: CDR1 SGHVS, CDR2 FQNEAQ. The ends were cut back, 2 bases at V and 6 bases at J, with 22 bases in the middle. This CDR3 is CASSLLLTGRLRDEKLFF. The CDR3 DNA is TGTGCCAGCAGCTTACTCCTTACAGGGAGGTTGAGGGATGAAAAACTGTTTTTT.

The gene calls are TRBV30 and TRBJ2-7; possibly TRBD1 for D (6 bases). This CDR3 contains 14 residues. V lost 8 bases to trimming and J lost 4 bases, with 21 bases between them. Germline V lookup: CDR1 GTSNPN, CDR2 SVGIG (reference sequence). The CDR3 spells CAQRRQGLRYEQYF. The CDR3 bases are TGTGCCCAAAGACGTCAGGGGCTGAGATACGAGCAGTACTTC.

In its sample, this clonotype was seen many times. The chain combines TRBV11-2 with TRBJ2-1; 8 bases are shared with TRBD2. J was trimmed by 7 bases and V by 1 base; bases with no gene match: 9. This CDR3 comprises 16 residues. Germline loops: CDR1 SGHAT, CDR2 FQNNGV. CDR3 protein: CASSLVGGGLVNEQFF. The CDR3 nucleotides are TGTGCCAGCAGCTTAGTGGGCGGGGGGTTGGTGAATGAGCAGTTCTTC.

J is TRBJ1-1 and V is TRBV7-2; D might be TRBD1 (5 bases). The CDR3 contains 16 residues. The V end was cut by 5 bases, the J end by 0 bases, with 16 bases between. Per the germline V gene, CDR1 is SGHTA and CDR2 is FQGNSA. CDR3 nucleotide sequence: TGTGCCAGCAGCCTTAGGGCTGGGGGGGTGAACACTGAAGCTTTCTTT. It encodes CASSLRAGGVNTEAFF.

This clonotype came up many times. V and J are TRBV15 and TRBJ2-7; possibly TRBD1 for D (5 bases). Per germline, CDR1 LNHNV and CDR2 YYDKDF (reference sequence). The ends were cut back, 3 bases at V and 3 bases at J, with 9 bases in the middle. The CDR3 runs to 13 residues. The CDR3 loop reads CATSSGRDYEQYF. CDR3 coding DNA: TGTGCCACCAGCAGTGGCAGGGACTACGAGCAGTACTTC.

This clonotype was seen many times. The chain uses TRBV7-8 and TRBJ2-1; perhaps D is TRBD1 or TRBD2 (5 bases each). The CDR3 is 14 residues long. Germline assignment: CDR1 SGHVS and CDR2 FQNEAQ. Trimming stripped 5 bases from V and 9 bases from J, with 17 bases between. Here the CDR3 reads CASSGLGDGSEQFF. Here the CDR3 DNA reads TGTGCCAGCAGCGGGCTGGGGGACGGCAGTGAGCAGTTCTTC.

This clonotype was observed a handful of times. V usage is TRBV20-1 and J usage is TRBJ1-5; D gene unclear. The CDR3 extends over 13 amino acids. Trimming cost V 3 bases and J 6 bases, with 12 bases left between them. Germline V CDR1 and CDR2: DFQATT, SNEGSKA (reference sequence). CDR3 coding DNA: TGCAGTGCTAGCGCCGCGGTGGGTCAGCCCCAGCATTTT. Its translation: CSASAAVGQPQHF.